The 25 T cell receptor beta chains below were found in one sample sequenced in a study of cytomegalovirus exposure and HLA in healthy donors. Primers for the PCR totalled 60 Vbeta and 13 Jbeta. Repertoires were generated with immunoSEQ multiplex PCR, while TCRdb's copy carries only in-frame clones and drops some. The sample consists of around 150,000 clones, about 82% of them appearing once. The specimen was PBMCs. These receptor sequences come from a man aged 25-45 years in good health and CMV-seronegative.

This clone has just a few counts. The chain links TRBV7-9 to TRBJ1-1, with D possibly matching TRBD1 (6 bases). CDR1 is SEHNR, CDR2 FQNEAQ, per germline (reference sequence). The CDR3 runs 16 residues. Trimming took 5 bases from V and 1 from J, leaving 17 bases between them. The CDR3 DNA follows: TGTGCCAGCAGCACACCTCCCACAGGGACGAACACTGAAGCTTTCTTT. Its translation: CASSTPPTGTNTEAFF.

The sample holds a few counts of this clone. This chain links TRBV27 with TRBJ1-5; 9 positions agree with TRBD1. J gave up 5 bases and V 5 bases, and 10 bases lay outside the gene matches. The CDR3 has 16 residues. The germline gives CDR1 MNHEY, CDR2 SMNVEV (reference sequence). In nucleotides, the CDR3 is TGTGCCAGCAGTGCAGACGGGACAGGGTTTTATCAGCCCCAGCATTTT. It encodes CASSADGTGFYQPQHF.

V is TRBV6-5 and J is TRBJ2-7, with D possibly being TRBD1 (5 bases). Germline CDR1 reads MNHEY; CDR2 reads SVGAGI. This CDR3 is built from 14 residues. Trimming cost V 6 bases and J 2 bases, with 14 bases left between them. CDR3 region: CASRPTVHPYEQYF. CDR3 DNA: TGTGCCAGCAGACCGACAGTTCATCCCTACGAGCAGTACTTC.

The chain combines TRBV19 with TRBJ2-1; TRBD1 agrees at 7 bases. Germline loops: CDR1 LNHDA, CDR2 SQIVND (reference sequence). The CDR3 contains 15 residues. V lost 4 bases, J lost 4 bases, and 7 bases stayed unmatched. CDR3 sequence reads: CASSRSDRRYNEQFF. The DNA for the CDR3 is TGTGCCAGTAGTAGATCGGACAGGCGGTACAATGAGCAGTTCTTC.

This sequence joins TRBV5-1 and TRBJ2-6, with 8 positions matching TRBD1. The CDR3 extends over 15 amino acids. CDR1 and CDR2 from the germline V gene are SGHRS and YFSETQ. The ends lost 4 bases at V and 4 bases at J; junction bases unmatched: 4. In DNA form, the CDR3 reads TGCGCCAGCAGCCCGGACAGGGCAGGGGCCAACGTCCTGACTTTC. It translates to CASSPDRAGANVLTF.

Details on this clone: Other DNA sequences of this sample code for an identical CDR3. The CDR3 DNA is TGCGCCAGCAGCTTGACAGGGAACACTGAAGCTTTCTTT. Protein sequence: CASSLTGNTEAFF. The V call is TRBV5-1, the J call TRBJ1-1, with D perhaps TRBD1 (5 bases). The germline CDR1 and CDR2 sequences are SGHRS and YFSETQ. Trimming pared 1 base from V and 1 base from J, leaving 5 bases between. The CDR3 has 13 amino acids. Combining the CDR3 with reference TRBV5-1 and TRBJ1-1 gives the whole variable domain KAGVTQTPRYLIKTRGQQVTLSCSPISGHRSVSWYQQTPGQGLQFLFEYFSETQRNKGNFPGRFSGRQFSNSRSEMNVSTLELGDSALYLCASSLTGNTEAFFGQGTRLTVV.

The chain uses TRBV29-1 and TRBJ2-1, with 9 bases that match TRBD2. J was trimmed by 1 base and V by 2 bases; bases with no gene match: 3. This CDR3 is 15 amino acids long. Germline V gene lookup returns CDR1 SQVTM and CDR2 ANQGSEA. This CDR3 reads CSVELAGLSYNEQFF. CDR3 in DNA: TGCAGCGTTGAACTAGCGGGGTTATCCTACAATGAGCAGTTCTTC.

CDR3 DNA: TGCGCCAGCAGCATCACAGGGTCTATTGACTATGGCTACACCTTC. Its protein product is CASSITGSIDYGYTF. The rearrangement joins TRBV5-1 to TRBJ1-2; possibly TRBD1 for D (6 bases). V was shortened by 4 bases and J by 3 bases, with 16 bases between the two germline ends. CDR1 is SGHRS, CDR2 YFSETQ, per germline. This CDR3 spans 15 amino acids.

There are a few counts of this clone. The V gene is TRBV4-1, the J gene TRBJ2-7; 10 bases line up with TRBD2. Looked up from germline, CDR1 is MGHRA and CDR2 is YSYEKL. This CDR3 is built from 15 residues. The V gene end was trimmed by 0 bases and the J gene end by 1 base; junction bases not matched to a gene: 0. The CDR3 here is CASSQEAGGSYEQYF. The CDR3 DNA reads TGCGCCAGCAGCCAAGAAGCGGGAGGGTCCTACGAGCAGTACTTC.

This chain joins TRBV18 and TRBJ2-7; TRBD2 aligns across 10 bases. This CDR3 spans 15 amino acids. Germline V gene data show CDR1 as KGHSH and CDR2 as LQKENI. With V trimmed by 1 base and J by 3 bases, 3 bases remained unmatched. The CDR3 bases are TGTGCCAGCTCACCACAGCTAGCGGGGGTCTACGAGCAGTACTTC. It is translated as CASSPQLAGVYEQYF.

The chain recombines TRBV6-5 with TRBJ2-2; 11 positions match TRBD2. This CDR3 is built from 15 residues. From germline, CDR1 is MNHEY and CDR2 SVGAGI. J lost 1 base, V lost 6 bases, and 1 base had no gene match. Written as DNA, the CDR3 is TGTGCCAGCAGGGGACTAGCGGAGAACACCGGGGAGCTGTTTTTT. It encodes CASRGLAENTGELFF.

CDR3: CASGRPGTGNTGELFF. In DNA form, the CDR3 reads TGTGCCAGCGGACGTCCCGGGACAGGGAACACCGGGGAGCTGTTTTTT. The chain joins TRBV6-6 to TRBJ2-2, with 8 bases aligning to TRBD1. Looked up from germline, CDR1 is MNHNY and CDR2 is SVGAGI (reference sequence). CDR3 length: 16 residues. Trimming removed 8 bases from V and 1 base from J; junction bases left unmatched: 9.

The genes are TRBV6-5 and TRBJ2-1; D is undetermined. This CDR3 is built from 13 residues. Germline V gene sequence: CDR1 MNHEY, CDR2 SVGAGI. V was shortened by 0 bases and J by 6 bases, with 6 bases between the two germline ends. CDR3 DNA: TGTGCCAGCAGTTACTCTGAGTTCAATGAGCAGTTCTTC. This translates into CASSYSEFNEQFF.

The rearrangement links TRBV5-1 to TRBJ2-5, with 7 bases lining up with TRBD1. Germline V gene sequence: CDR1 SGHRS, CDR2 YFSETQ. With 4 bases clipped from V and 5 bases from J, the junction kept 8 bases outside the gene matches. The CDR3 is 14 amino acids. The CDR3 sequence is CASSPGTVGETQYF. DNA of the CDR3: TGCGCCAGCAGCCCCGGGACAGTAGGCGAGACCCAGTACTTC.

This chain connects TRBV6-1 to TRBJ1-4; the D gene is possibly TRBD1 (5 bases). Germline-derived CDR1 and CDR2 are MNHNS and SASEGT. V was shortened by 10 bases and J by 2 bases, with 14 bases between the two germline ends. CDR3 length equals 14 residues. This chain's CDR3 is CAIHGGGTNEKLFF. DNA for the CDR3: TGTGCCATCCACGGTGGGGGGACTAATGAAAAACTGTTTTTT.

Concerning this clone itself: A read error may account for a junction end that differs from germline. CDR3 sequence reads: CASRYYEQYF. The CDR3 nucleotides read TGTGCCAGCAGATACTACGAGCAGTACTTC. The chain has TRBV6-8 and TRBJ2-7, with D uncertain. Germline V gene lookup returns CDR1 MNHGY and CDR2 SAAAGT. The CDR3 has 10 amino acids.

This sequence joins TRBV7-9 and TRBJ1-1, with D possibly being TRBD1 (6 bases). The length of the CDR3 is 15 residues. The V gene lost 2 bases and the J gene lost 1 base, with 11 bases spanning the gap. Germline CDR1 and CDR2: SEHNR and FQNEAQ (reference sequence). CDR3 amino acids: CASSLTPTGNTEAFF. DNA for the CDR3: TGTGCCAGCAGCTTAACCCCGACAGGGAACACTGAAGCTTTCTTT.

The genes are TRBV19 and TRBJ1-2; D is ambiguous. CDR1 and CDR2 from the germline V gene are LNHDA and SQIVND (reference sequence). This CDR3 is 15 amino acids long. V lost 4 bases and J lost 3, with 15 bases in between. CDR3 loop: CASSSSSGGDYGYTF. The CDR3 DNA sequence: TGTGCCAGTAGTAGCTCCTCGGGAGGAGACTATGGCTACACCTTC.

This clone was observed a single time. The CDR3 region is CASTDSYYTDTQYF. Written as DNA, the CDR3 is TGTGCCAGTACCGACAGCTACTACACAGATACGCAGTATTTT. The chain recombines TRBV19 with TRBJ2-3, with TRBD1 as a possible D gene (5 bases). Trimming cost V 7 bases and J 2 bases, with 13 bases left between them. Germline CDR1 reads LNHDA; CDR2 reads SQIVND (reference sequence). The CDR3 extends over 14 amino acids.

The chain has TRBV28 and TRBJ2-4; weak D call: TRBD1 (5 bases). V gave up 6 bases and J gave up 6 bases, with 15 bases separating them. This CDR3 has 14 amino acids. CDR1 and CDR2 from the germline V gene are MDHEN and SYDVKM. For the CDR3, the DNA is TGTGCCAGCAGCCCCCCCGTTAGGGGAAACATTCAGTACTTC. Translation gives CASSPPVRGNIQYF.

The chain combines TRBV4-1 with TRBJ2-1; 16 bases fit TRBD2. The CDR3 spans 21 residues. Germline V CDR1 and CDR2: MGHRA, YSYEKL. With V trimmed by 1 base and J by 6 bases, 15 bases remained unmatched. The CDR3 nucleotides read TGCGCCAGCAGCCAAGGGGGACTGGGGACTAGCGGGAGGGCCAGGTTCAATGAGCAGTTCTTC. It specifies CASSQGGLGTSGRARFNEQFF.

For this clone: Different DNA sequences within this sample yield the same CDR3. The chain is built from TRBV28 and TRBJ2-6, with a possible D match to TRBD1 (5 bases). The V and J ends lost 5 bases and 0 bases respectively, with 11 bases between them. Germline V gene lookup returns CDR1 MDHEN and CDR2 SYDVKM. The CDR3 is made up of 16 amino acids. The CDR3 sequence is CASSGLGDSGANVLTF. The CDR3 DNA follows: TGTGCCAGCAGTGGGCTAGGGGACTCTGGGGCCAACGTCCTGACTTTC.

The genes are TRBV28 and TRBJ2-7; no clear D gene. CDR3 size: 10 residues. Trimming pared 6 bases from V and 3 bases from J, leaving 3 bases between. The V gene's germline CDR1 is MDHEN and CDR2 SYDVKM. In DNA, the CDR3 is TGTGCCAGCAGCAACTACGAGCAGTACTTC. As protein: CASSNYEQYF.

Worth noting for this clone: Relative to the germline gene, one junction end is altered; a read error may explain this. J is TRBJ2-7 and V is TRBV7-9, with TRBD1 identical over 9 bases. Germline loops: CDR1 SEHNR, CDR2 FQNEAQ (reference sequence). The CDR3 is made up of 12 amino acids. The CDR3 region is CSSSLQGAGQYF. For the CDR3, the DNA is TGTTCCAGCAGCTTACAGGGGGCCGGGCAGTACTTC. Using reference TRBV7-9 and TRBJ2-7 for the parts outside the CDR3, the full variable domain is DTGVSQNPRHKITKRGQNVTFRCDPISEHNRLYWYRQTLGQGPEFLTYFQNEAQLEKSRLLSDRFSAERPKGSFSTLEIQRTEQGDSAMYLCSSSLQGAGQYFGPGTRLTVT.

This chain uses TRBV4-1 with TRBJ2-3; 10 bases agree with TRBD2. The CDR3 runs 16 residues. Looked up from germline, CDR1 is MGHRA and CDR2 is YSYEKL. V was pared by 4 bases and J by 2 bases, with 6 bases of the junction left unmatched. The CDR3, as DNA: TGCGCCAGCAGCCCCCTAGCGGGGGACCACACAGATACGCAGTATTTT. Amino acid sequence: CASSPLAGDHTDTQYF.